This TCR beta chain was sequenced in a study of T cells in Graves' hyperthyroidism and ophthalmopathy. Study-wide findings and caveats: Before onset, ophthalmopathy was predicted by the model a median around 6 months earlier. Blood also carried most thyroid clonotypes expanded above 0.001.

This clonotype was counted at least ten times. The antigen is unknown. Regions amplified from RNA transcripts were the TCR beta CDR3 regions. A set of HTBI primers served as the primers for a first-round RT-PCR of the TCR CDR3. TCRdb reanalysed the multiplex PCR reads using MiXCR and keeps one entry per CDR3 protein. The sample has a few hundred thousand distinct CDR3 sequences, approximately 15% seen once; the top ten hold over 15%. Between the trimmed V and J ends, which lost 2 bases and 0 bases, there was a span of 14 bases. Germline CDR1 reads SGDLS; CDR2 reads YYNGEE. The CDR3 is made up of 16 amino acids.

This chain uses TRBV9 with TRBJ2-5; D possibly corresponds to TRBD2 (5 bases). The sequencing input was blood. This TCR was recovered from a woman aged 18-29 years with Graves' hyperthyroidism. CDR3: CASSVLHQLDQETQYF. CDR3 DNA: TGTGCCAGCAGCGTCCTCCACCAACTAGACCAAGAGACCCAGTACTTC.